The 5 T cell receptor beta chains below all came from one sample that was sequenced in a study of T cell responses to AZD1222 COVID-19 vaccine. The table came from immunoSEQ multiplex PCR; TCRdb's copy has only in-frame clones and leaves some out. The data contain about 120,000 clones, around nine tenths of them seen just once; the ten biggest clones take up 7.5% to 9.5%. This material consisted of peripheral blood, taken on day 0 of AZD1222 vaccination. All receptors come from an adult in good health.

The V and J genes are TRBV9 and TRBJ2-7; D remains ambiguous. V lost 0 bases, J lost 0 bases, and 7 bases lay in between. This CDR3 contains 14 residues. Germline V lookup: CDR1 SGDLS, CDR2 YYNGEE. The DNA for the CDR3 is TGTGCCAGCAGCGTAGAGAGGAGCTCCTACGAGCAGTACTTC. This sequence encodes CASSVERSSYEQYF. The variable domain in full, with the rest retrieved from reference TRBV9 and TRBJ2-7, is DSGVTQTPKHLITATGQRVTLRCSPRSGDLSVYWYQQSLDQGLQFLIQYYNGEERAKGNILERFSAQQFPDLHSELNLSSLELGDSALYFCASSVERSSYEQYFGPGTRLTVT.

The V and J genes are TRBV24-1 and TRBJ2-3; 9 bases fit TRBD1. Trimming at V came to 4 bases and at J to 2 bases, leaving 9 bases not matched to a gene. Germline CDR1 KGHDR, CDR2 SFDVKD. The CDR3 totals 17 residues. CDR3 region: CATSEGTGTHNTDTQYF. The CDR3 DNA follows: TGTGCCACCAGTGAAGGGACAGGGACTCATAACACAGATACGCAGTATTTT.

In its sample, this clone was seen once. The J gene is TRBJ2-7, the V gene TRBV5-6; perhaps TRBD1 as D (5 bases). Looked up from germline, CDR1 is SGHDT and CDR2 is YYEEEE. Trimming removed 0 bases at V and 6 bases at J, with 16 bases between. CDR3 length equals 15 residues. The CDR3 is CASSLDPFRAREQYF. CDR3 bases: TGTGCCAGCAGCTTGGACCCGTTCAGGGCCCGCGAGCAGTACTTC.

This clone was picked up one time. J is TRBJ2-3 and V is TRBV19; TRBD1 aligns across 8 bases. Per the germline V gene, CDR1 is LNHDA and CDR2 is SQIVND (reference sequence). This CDR3 region has 15 residues. V was clipped by 5 bases and J by 3 bases; unmatched bases: 7. CDR3 in DNA: TGTGCCAGTAGTCACAGGGGGTTGAGGACAGATACGCAGTATTTT. It specifies CASSHRGLRTDTQYF. Complete variable domain (other parts from reference TRBV19 and TRBJ2-3): DGGITQSPKYLFRKEGQNVTLSCEQNLNHDAMYWYRQDPGQGLRLIYYSQIVNDFQKGDIAEGYSVSREKKESFPLTVTSAQKNPTAFYLCASSHRGLRTDTQYFGPGTRLTVL.

This chain uses TRBV7-9 with TRBJ2-1; tentatively, D is TRBD2 (7 bases). CDR1 and CDR2 (germline): SEHNR, FQNEAQ (reference sequence). The length of the CDR3 is 15 residues. Trimming left V 6 bases short and J 8 bases short, with 20 bases between. The CDR3 coding sequence is TGTGCCAGCAGTGTGGTCGCGGGGGCATCGGATGAGCAGTTCTTC. Encoded protein: CASSVVAGASDEQFF.